This entry lists 24 T cell receptor beta chains sequenced from one sample in a study of blood T cell repertoires in COVID-19. Sequencing was performed with immunoSEQ multiplex PCR; in TCRdb, only in-frame clones are kept and a portion is missing. This sample has about 14,000 clones, with around 70% found just once. The sample taken for sequencing was peripheral blood. These receptors originate from a boy aged 2 to 10 with active or convalescent COVID-19.

This clone has more than one count but fewer than ten. V usage is TRBV6-1 and J usage is TRBJ1-1, with D perhaps matching TRBD1 (5 bases). Trimming pared 2 bases from V and 0 bases from J, leaving 7 bases between. The CDR3 is 14 residues long. Per germline, CDR1 MNHNS and CDR2 SASEGT. CDR3 DNA: TGTGCCAGCAGTGAACAGGGCCTGAACACTGAAGCTTTCTTT. Protein product: CASSEQGLNTEAFF.

This clone is categorized as medium-sized (0.01 to 0.1%). The chain combines TRBV2 with TRBJ1-2; 12 bases are shared with TRBD1. J was trimmed by 6 bases and V by 8 bases; bases with no gene match: 7. The CDR3 sequence is 14 residues long. Per germline, CDR1 SNHLY and CDR2 FYNNEI. CDR3 coding DNA: TGTGCCAGCCGACCGTGGGACAGGGGGCATGGCTACACCTTC. Its translation: CASRPWDRGHGYTF.

This clone was recorded once. The rearrangement joins TRBV11-2 to TRBJ2-5; D not resolved. Trimming took 0 bases from V and 5 from J, leaving 16 bases between them. Per germline, CDR1 SGHAT and CDR2 FQNNGV. The CDR3 covers 16 residues. In DNA form, the CDR3 reads TGTGCCAGCAGCTTAGATCCGGTCAGCAGGTCCGAGACCCAGTACTTC. Protein: CASSLDPVSRSETQYF.

The rearrangement links TRBV5-6 to TRBJ1-4; D unclear. There are 14 residues in the CDR3. V was cut by 1 base and J by 8 bases, with 12 bases left in between. Germline loops: CDR1 SGHDT, CDR2 YYEEEE. This CDR3 is CASSLLRNGEKLFF. CDR3 DNA sequence: TGTGCCAGCAGCTTGTTGAGGAATGGGGAAAAACTGTTTTTT.

The chain links TRBV7-2 to TRBJ2-2, with 8 bases lining up with TRBD1. The germline V gene encodes CDR1 SGHTA and CDR2 FQGNSA. The CDR3 loop spans 16 amino acids. V lost 5 bases and J lost 3; bases outside the gene matches: 8. Here the CDR3 DNA reads TGTGCCAGCAGCCCAAGGACAGGGCGGGACACCGGGGAGCTGTTTTTT. This encodes CASSPRTGRDTGELFF.

The chain uses TRBV7-9 and TRBJ1-2; D is possibly TRBD1 (5 bases). Trimming shortened V by 1 base and J by 4 bases, and 7 bases separated the two germline ends. Germline values: CDR1 SEHNR, CDR2 FQNEAQ (reference sequence). This CDR3 region has 13 residues. The CDR3: CASSLEDSYGYTF. Here the CDR3 DNA reads TGTGCCAGCAGCTTAGAAGACAGCTATGGCTACACCTTC.

The chain combines TRBV10-2 with TRBJ2-3; 11 bases are a match to TRBD2. V shed 11 bases and J 4 bases; nucleotides not matched to a gene: 2. Germline values: CDR1 WSHSY, CDR2 SAAADI. The CDR3 length is 12 residues. CDR3 DNA sequence: TGCGCCGTAGCGGGAGGGGCAGATACGCAGTATTTT. This sequence encodes CAVAGGADTQYF.

The rearrangement uses TRBV4-1 and TRBJ1-6; possibly TRBD1 for D (6 bases). CDR3 length equals 16 residues. The germline V gene has CDR1 MGHRA and CDR2 YSYEKL. Trimming cost V 0 bases and J 10 bases, with 16 bases left between them. CDR3 loop: CASSQDGGSGLSPLHF. For the CDR3, the DNA is TGCGCCAGCAGCCAAGATGGGGGCTCGGGTCTGTCACCCCTCCACTTT.

The V and J genes are TRBV9 and TRBJ2-7, with a weak D call TRBD1 (6 bases). V lost 3 bases to trimming and J lost 1 base, with 8 bases between them. Germline lookup yields CDR1 SGDLS and CDR2 YYNGEE. The CDR3 sequence is 13 residues long. The CDR3 sequence: CASSGDNSYEQYF. CDR3 coding DNA: TGTGCCAGCAGCGGGGACAATTCCTACGAGCAGTACTTC.

The gene calls are TRBV5-4 and TRBJ1-4, with D maybe TRBD1 (6 bases). Per germline, CDR1 SGHNT and CDR2 YYREEE (reference sequence). The CDR3 sequence is 16 residues long. V was trimmed by 0 bases and J by 7 bases, leaving 16 bases between them. Written as DNA, the CDR3 is TGTGCCAGCAGCTTGGCAAGTCCAGGGGTCGGTGAAAAACTGTTTTTT. This encodes CASSLASPGVGEKLFF.

In DNA, the CDR3 is TGTGCCAGCAGCTTGCTCTCGACTGGGCAGGGACTGTTTTTT. Residues: CASSLLSTGQGLFF. The chain is built from TRBV7-9 and TRBJ1-4; perhaps TRBD1 as D (5 bases). The V gene's germline CDR1 is SEHNR and CDR2 FQNEAQ (reference sequence). CDR3 length: 14 amino acids. Trimming shortened V by 3 bases and J by 13 bases, and 18 bases separated the two germline ends.

This clone occurred a few times. The chain links TRBV18 to TRBJ1-2; D is ambiguous. CDR1 KGHSH and CDR2 LQKENI come from the germline V gene. CDR3 length: 14 amino acids. With 1 base removed from V and 0 bases from J, the gap between germline ends came to 6 bases. This chain's CDR3 is CASSPLGANYGYTF. The CDR3 DNA reads as TGTGCCAGCTCACCACTCGGGGCTAACTATGGCTACACCTTC.

The chain uses TRBV11-2 and TRBJ1-2, with 11 bases that match TRBD1. CDR3 length: 17 amino acids. Trimming cost V 0 bases and J 7 bases; bases outside gene matches: 10. Germline V gives CDR1 SGHAT, CDR2 FQNNGV. In DNA form, the CDR3 reads TGTGCCAGCAGCTTAGATCCGGACAGGGGGCGGGTTTCTGGCTACACCTTC. Translation gives CASSLDPDRGRVSGYTF.

The genes are TRBV28 and TRBJ1-5; no definite D call. Germline V CDR1 and CDR2: MDHEN, SYDVKM. The CDR3 runs to 13 residues. The V end was cut by 6 bases, the J end by 0 bases, with 6 bases between. The CDR3 protein is CASRTGSNQPQHF. The CDR3, as DNA: TGTGCCAGCAGGACTGGTAGCAATCAGCCCCAGCATTTT.

The chain has TRBV28 and TRBJ2-2, with TRBD1 identical over 8 bases. There are 16 residues in the CDR3. Trimming took 6 bases from V and 2 from J; bases not matched to a gene: 8. CDR1 MDHEN and CDR2 SYDVKM come from the germline V gene. CDR3 amino acids: CASRRQGNRNTGELFF. The CDR3, as DNA: TGTGCCAGCAGGAGACAGGGGAATCGAAACACCGGGGAGCTGTTTTTT.

The J gene is TRBJ1-4, the V gene TRBV10-3, with 10 bases aligning to TRBD1. Per germline, CDR1 ENHRY and CDR2 SYGVKD. V was clipped by 5 bases and J by 7 bases; unmatched bases: 4. The CDR3 runs 14 residues. The CDR3 is CAISPRTGGEKLFF. The DNA of the CDR3 is TGTGCCATCAGTCCCCGGACAGGGGGTGAAAAACTGTTTTTT.

The J gene is TRBJ1-6, the V gene TRBV9; a weak D match, TRBD1 (5 bases). The V gene lost 0 bases and the J gene lost 13 bases, with 11 bases spanning the gap. The CDR3 spans 13 residues. Germline V gives CDR1 SGDLS, CDR2 YYNGEE. The CDR3 region has the DNA TGTGCCAGCAGCGTAGAGACGAACAGGCCCCTCCACTTT. This gives the protein CASSVETNRPLHF.

On this clone itself: Other DNA sequences in this sample translate to the same CDR3. The CDR3 DNA is TGTGCCAGCAGCTTGGTGGGGGGCCAAGAGACCCAGTACTTC. Translating gives CASSLVGGQETQYF. The chain links TRBV7-2 to TRBJ2-5; D may be TRBD2 (6 bases). Germline CDR1 reads SGHTA; CDR2 reads FQGNSA. The CDR3 spans 14 residues. V lost 3 bases and J 1 base, leaving 9 bases between the germline ends.

The rearrangement uses TRBV28 and TRBJ1-6, with TRBD1 matching over 7 bases. Losses at the gene ends were 6 bases for V and 4 bases for J; bases not matched to a gene: 6. In germline, CDR1 is MDHEN, CDR2 SYDVKM. The CDR3 loop spans 15 amino acids. The CDR3 region is CASSTGEIYNSPLHF. The CDR3 DNA follows: TGTGCCAGCAGCACAGGGGAGATATATAATTCACCCCTCCACTTT.

The rearrangement links TRBV27 to TRBJ2-1, with D possibly TRBD1 on 7 matching bases. With 5 bases removed from V and 7 bases from J, the gap between germline ends came to 15 bases. Germline-derived CDR1 and CDR2 are MNHEY and SMNVEV (reference sequence). The CDR3 loop spans 14 amino acids. CDR3 sequence: CASSQYRGGNEQFF. CDR3 DNA sequence: TGTGCCAGCAGTCAGTACAGGGGAGGTAATGAGCAGTTCTTC.

J is TRBJ2-4 and V is TRBV6-1, with 9 bases that match TRBD1. The CDR3 has 15 amino acids. J was trimmed by 8 bases and V by 2 bases; bases with no gene match: 7. Germline lookup yields CDR1 MNHNS and CDR2 SASEGT. The CDR3 bases are TGTGCCAGCAGTGAATTTTGGACAGGGGCAGACATTCAGTACTTC. Translated: CASSEFWTGADIQYF.

The DNA for the CDR3 is TGTGCCAGCAGTTACCGCAATGAGCAGTTCTTC. This translates into CASSYRNEQFF. The V call is TRBV6-5, the J call TRBJ2-1; no clear D gene. The CDR3 loop spans 11 amino acids. The V gene's germline CDR1 is MNHEY and CDR2 SVGAGI. V lost 2 bases and J lost 6, with 2 bases in between.

Here the CDR3 reads CSASSALKKPNEAFF. The CDR3 DNA follows: TGCAGTGCTAGTTCCGCATTAAAAAAGCCGAATGAAGCTTTCTTT. The gene calls are TRBV20-1 and TRBJ1-1, with no clear D. V lost 3 bases, J lost 7 bases, and 21 bases lay in between. Germline lookup yields CDR1 DFQATT and CDR2 SNEGSKA (reference sequence). The CDR3 sequence is 15 residues long.

V and J are TRBV20-1 and TRBJ1-2; 9 positions match TRBD1. CDR1 is DFQATT, CDR2 SNEGSKA, per germline (reference sequence). Germline trimming cut 4 bases from V and 10 bases from J; bases unmatched to any gene: 4. The CDR3 sequence is 11 residues long. CDR3 sequence: CSATQGADYTF. The CDR3 region has the DNA TGCAGTGCTACACAGGGGGCAGACTACACCTTC.